This T cell receptor (beta chain) was sequenced during a study of blood T cell repertoires in COVID-19. Original handling: The authors estimated nucleated cell counts from reference gene primer amplification. Here immunoSEQ multiplex PCR was the method, and the copy in TCRdb shows in-frame clones only, minus some. The V and J calls and clone size come from that table; D and trimming were worked out from the DNA. The sample includes about 280,000 clones, more than 75% seen only once; the top ten take about 8.8%. After removal of 6 bases from V and 1 base from J, the junction contained 3 bases not matched to a gene. Germline V gene sequence: CDR1 SGHDT, CDR2 YYEEEE. The CDR3 runs 13 residues.

The sequence was obtained from a man aged 35 to 55 with active or convalescent COVID-19. The sample consisted of peripheral blood. The J gene is TRBJ1-1, the V gene TRBV5-6; 7 nucleotides align to TRBD1. For the CDR3, the DNA is TGTGCCAGCAAAGACAGGGCGAACACTGAAGCTTTCTTT. Its translation is CASKDRANTEAFF. The variable domain in full, with the rest retrieved from reference TRBV5-6 and TRBJ1-1, is DAGVTQSPTHLIKTRGQQVTLRCSPKSGHDTVSWYQQALGQGPQFIFQYYEEEERQRGNFPDRFSGHQFPNYSSELNVNALLLGDSALYLCASKDRANTEAFFGQGTRLTVV.